This T cell receptor (beta chain) was documented in a study of blood T cell repertoires in COVID-19. At the level of the study: The United States, Italy and Spain supplied acute and convalescent COVID-19 samples. Sources were T cells, B-cell-depleted T cells, or PBMCs; the material itself was cDNA or gDNA.

The V segment lost 4 bases and the J segment 9 bases; nucleotides outside the gene matches: 20. Looked up from germline, CDR1 is MGHRA and CDR2 is YSYEKL. The CDR3 loop spans 17 amino acids. Original data processing: Amplified reference gene primers provided the basis for estimating nucleated cell counts. Generated by immunoSEQ multiplex PCR, the TCRdb table keeps only in-frame clones and is missing some. V, J and clone size were drawn from that table, and D and trimming were deduced from the DNA. The sample includes around 150,000 clones, approximately 86% of them seen just once. This clone has only one observation.

This chain joins TRBV4-1 and TRBJ2-5, with 7 positions matching TRBD1. Sequenced input: peripheral blood. The origin of this receptor is an older woman with active or convalescent COVID-19. CDR3 coding DNA: TGCGCCAGCAGCCCCGGTTCCAGGCCCGGGACAGAACTGGCCCAGTACTTC. Translated: CASSPGSRPGTELAQYF.